This T cell receptor beta chain was sequenced for a study of cytotoxic CD8 clonotypes in ibrutinib-treated CLL. Study overall: Response samples were taken after a median of roughly 11 months on treatment, range 6 to 36.

The germline V and J ends were trimmed by 6 bases and 7 bases, with 4 bases remaining between them. In germline, CDR1 is SNHLY, CDR2 FYNNEI. This CDR3 spans 10 amino acids. The table came from immunoSEQ multiplex PCR; TCRdb's copy has only in-frame clones and leaves some out. Of more than 200,000 clones listed, about three quarters were seen once; the top ten hold just over 15%. The chain recombines TRBV2 with TRBJ2-1; D remains ambiguous. The TCR sequence derives from a human donor with chronic lymphocytic leukemia. Material: PBMCs, obtained after 24 months of ibrutinib treatment. In DNA form, the CDR3 reads TGTGCCAGCAGGGGGAATGAGCAGTTCTTC. Amino acid sequence: CASRGNEQFF.